This T cell receptor beta chain emerged from a study of cytomegalovirus exposure and HLA in healthy donors. Germline V gives CDR1 SGHTS, CDR2 YDEGEE. V trimming: 4 bases; J trimming: 0 bases; junction bases outside the gene matches: 7. The CDR3 consists of 17 residues. It was with 60 Vbeta and 13 Jbeta primers that the PCR ran. Generated by immunoSEQ multiplex PCR, the TCRdb table keeps only in-frame clones and is missing some. The sample records approximately 180,000 clones, around 80% being singletons. The V gene is TRBV5-8, the J gene TRBJ2-1; TRBD2 aligns across 10 bases. Sequencing was carried out using PBMCs. This receptor was taken from a woman aged 25 to 39 in good health and CMV-seropositive. CDR3 sequence: CASSLNSGRSSYNEQFF. The CDR3 nucleotides read TGTGCCAGCAGCCTGAATAGCGGGAGGAGCTCCTACAATGAGCAGTTCTTC.